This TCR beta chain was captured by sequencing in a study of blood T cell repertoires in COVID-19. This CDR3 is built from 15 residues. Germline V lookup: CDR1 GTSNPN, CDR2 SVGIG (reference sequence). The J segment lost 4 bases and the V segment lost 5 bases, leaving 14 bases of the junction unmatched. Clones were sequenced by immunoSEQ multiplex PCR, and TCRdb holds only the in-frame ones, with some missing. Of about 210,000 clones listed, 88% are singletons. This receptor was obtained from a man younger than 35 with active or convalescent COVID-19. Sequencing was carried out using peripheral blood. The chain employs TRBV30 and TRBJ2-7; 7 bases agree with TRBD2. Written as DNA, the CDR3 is TGTGCCTGGTCTAGCGGACTAGTGGGTCCTTACGAGCAGTACTTC. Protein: CAWSSGLVGPYEQYF.